These 22 T cell receptor beta chains share one sample of origin, sequenced in a study of T cell repertoires in cytomegalovirus infection. Using its own MiXCR run on the reads, TCRdb lists one record per CDR3 protein. The sample has some 220,000 distinct CDR3 sequences, roughly 12% seen once. Sequenced input: PBMCs. These TCRs come from a human donor in good health (CMV status not recorded). Some clones in this sample may be carry-over from other donors' samples.

This clonotype was counted ten times or more. The chain has TRBV5-6 and TRBJ2-7, with D unclear. CDR1 is SGHDT and CDR2 is YYEEEE in the germline V gene. This CDR3 comprises 13 residues. The V end was cut by 4 bases, the J end by 3 bases, with 11 bases between. CDR3 DNA: TGTGCCAGCAGCCGAGGATCCCTCTACGAGCAGTACTTC. It specifies CASSRGSLYEQYF.

The chain has TRBV2 and TRBJ1-1; D might be TRBD1 (5 bases). The V end lost 6 bases, the J end lost 1 base, and 15 bases lay between the germline ends. Germline CDR1 reads SNHLY; CDR2 reads FYNNEI. The CDR3 consists of 15 residues. For the CDR3, the DNA is TGTGCCAGCAGGCAGGCGGGGGAGACGAACACTGAAGCTTTCTTT. This sequence encodes CASRQAGETNTEAFF.

In its sample, this clonotype was seen many times. The V call is TRBV5-4, the J call TRBJ1-1; no clear D. CDR1 and CDR2 from the germline V gene are SGHNT and YYREEE (reference sequence). The CDR3 spans 13 residues. V shed 2 bases and J shed 3 bases, with 8 bases lying between them. The CDR3 bases are TGTGCCAGCAGCTTAGAGAAATACACTGAAGCTTTCTTT. Its protein product is CASSLEKYTEAFF.

At least ten counts were recorded for this clonotype. V and J are TRBV7-2 and TRBJ1-2; 7 bases are shared with TRBD1. The ends lost 3 bases at V and 8 bases at J; junction bases unmatched: 12. The CDR3 is made up of 15 amino acids. Looked up from germline, CDR1 is SGHTA and CDR2 is FQGNSA. The CDR3 protein is CASSFYRQGSKGYTF. CDR3 nucleotide sequence: TGTGCCAGCAGCTTCTACCGACAGGGCTCGAAAGGCTACACCTTC.

This clonotype has at least ten counts. This sequence joins TRBV19 and TRBJ2-5; 10 bases fit TRBD2. Germline CDR1 and CDR2: LNHDA and SQIVND (reference sequence). This CDR3 has 16 amino acids. V was clipped by 0 bases and J by 5 bases; unmatched bases: 6. DNA for the CDR3: TGTGCCAGTAGTATAGAGGCTAGCGGGAGTGGCGAGACCCAGTACTTC. This gives the protein CASSIEASGSGETQYF. Full variable domain (missing parts from reference TRBV19 and TRBJ2-5): DGGITQSPKYLFRKEGQNVTLSCEQNLNHDAMYWYRQDPGQGLRLIYYSQIVNDFQKGDIAEGYSVSREKKESFPLTVTSAQKNPTAFYLCASSIEASGSGETQYFGPGTRLLVL.

A remark on this clonotype: This may come from a read error, since a much larger clone is one base off. The CDR3 end shows no conserved phenylalanine or tryptophan, and so a read error is likely. The V call is TRBV20-1, the J call TRBJ2-5, with 7 positions matching TRBD2. Germline loops: CDR1 DFQATT, CDR2 SNEGSKA (reference sequence). Trimming removed 0 bases from V and 2 bases from J; junction bases left unmatched: 12. The CDR3 runs 17 residues. CDR3 in DNA: TGCAGTGCTAGAGATCCCTTGCGGGGAGGGCAACAAGAGACCCAGTACGTC. This translates into CSARDPLRGGQQETQYV.

This clonotype came up a few times. The CDR3 loop reads CAWSGSGRTYEQYF. The CDR3 region has the DNA TGTGCCTGGAGCGGGAGCGGGAGGACCTACGAGCAGTACTTC. The V and J genes are TRBV30 and TRBJ2-7; 9 bases are a match to TRBD2. The CDR3 is 14 amino acids. Trimming at V came to 3 bases and at J to 2 bases, leaving 5 bases not matched to a gene. Germline V lookup: CDR1 GTSNPN, CDR2 SVGIG (reference sequence).

The gene calls are TRBV25-1 and TRBJ1-3; unclear D gene. Germline assignment: CDR1 MGHDK and CDR2 SYGVNS. The CDR3 runs 12 residues. Trimming stripped 4 bases from V and 4 bases from J, with 5 bases between. In DNA, the CDR3 is TGTGCCAGCAGTGTGGCAGGAAACACCATATATTTT. Translating it yields CASSVAGNTIYF.

This chain joins TRBV7-3 and TRBJ1-1; TRBD1 matches at 7 bases. This CDR3 comprises 13 residues. The germline V gene encodes CDR1 SGHTA and CDR2 FQGTGA. After removal of 5 bases from V and 5 bases from J, the junction contained 5 bases not matched to a gene. Here the CDR3 reads CASSPAGGTEAFF. For the CDR3, the DNA is TGTGCCAGCAGCCCCGCAGGGGGTACTGAAGCTTTCTTT.

This clonotype was counted ten times or more. The rearrangement uses TRBV7-8 and TRBJ1-5; D not resolved. From germline, CDR1 is SGHVS and CDR2 FQNEAQ. Trimming removed 1 base at V and 5 bases at J, with 9 bases between. The CDR3 runs to 14 residues. The CDR3 region is CASSLDPGHQPQHF. CDR3 DNA: TGTGCCAGCAGCTTAGATCCGGGCCATCAGCCCCAGCATTTT.

Many counts were recorded for this clonotype. The rearrangement uses TRBV7-2 and TRBJ2-7; maybe TRBD1 (6 bases). The V end lost 2 bases, the J end lost 6 bases, and 11 bases lay between the germline ends. The germline V gene has CDR1 SGHTA and CDR2 FQGNSA. The CDR3 sequence is 13 residues long. The CDR3 here is CASSLKRGTEQYF. The CDR3 DNA reads TGTGCCAGCAGCTTAAAGAGGGGGACCGAGCAGTACTTC.

This clonotype was detected many times. The chain uses TRBV6-2 or TRBV6-3 and TRBJ1-1, with unresolved D. The CDR3 runs to 13 residues. CDR1 and CDR2 (germline): MNHEY, SVGEGT. V gave up 7 bases and J gave up 10 bases, with 19 bases separating them. CDR3 loop: CASKFLSPLPAFF. The CDR3 bases are TGTGCCAGCAAATTTCTCTCGCCCCTGCCAGCTTTCTTT.

This clonotype was picked up a small number of times. The chain combines TRBV20-1 with TRBJ2-3, with TRBD2 identical over 8 bases. The trim removed 1 base at V and 1 base at J, leaving 7 bases unmatched. There are 16 residues in the CDR3. Germline V gene lookup returns CDR1 DFQATT and CDR2 SNEGSKA (reference sequence). The CDR3 DNA follows: TGCAGTGCTAGAGGGCCGGGGGGGCTCGGCACAGATACGCAGTATTTT. The encoded protein is CSARGPGGLGTDTQYF.

This clonotype came up many times. The V and J genes are TRBV7-3 and TRBJ2-1; TRBD2 agrees at 7 bases. Trimming took 0 bases from V and 7 from J; bases not matched to a gene: 12. The CDR3 sequence is 17 residues long. Germline assignment: CDR1 SGHTA and CDR2 FQGTGA. The CDR3 DNA reads TGTGCCAGCAGCTTAACGGTGGGCGGGAGCGGTGGGAATGAGCAGTTCTTC. Translated, it gives CASSLTVGGSGGNEQFF.

This clonotype was detected a few times. The gene calls are TRBV29-1 and TRBJ2-7; 8 bases fit TRBD1. The CDR3 is made up of 12 amino acids. Germline-derived CDR1 and CDR2 are SQVTM and ANQGSEA. Unmatched junction bases numbered 6, after V lost 6 bases and J lost 5 bases. The DNA for the CDR3 is TGCAGCGTCAACCCAGGGGGCCACGAGCAGTACTTC. This translates into CSVNPGGHEQYF.

This clonotype has a handful of counts. The chain couples TRBV29-1 to TRBJ2-7; tentative D call: TRBD2 (6 bases). The germline CDR1 and CDR2 sequences are SQVTM and ANQGSEA. Trimming took off 4 bases at V and 2 bases at J, with 15 bases between the two ends. This CDR3 comprises 14 residues. In nucleotides, the CDR3 is TGCAGCGTTGGTTGGCGGGATAGGGCCTACGAGCAGTACTTC. The encoded protein is CSVGWRDRAYEQYF.

This clonotype has ten or more counts. V and J are TRBV7-2 and TRBJ2-1; 11 bases agree with TRBD2. J was trimmed by 7 bases and V by 4 bases; bases with no gene match: 9. The V gene's germline CDR1 is SGHTA and CDR2 FQGNSA. The CDR3 runs 16 residues. The CDR3, as DNA: TGTGCCAGCAGCTCCCATACTAGCGGGAGTGTTAATGAGCAGTTCTTC. This sequence encodes CASSSHTSGSVNEQFF.

This clonotype was seen at least ten times. The V gene is TRBV7-2, the J gene TRBJ2-3, with 7 bases identical to TRBD2. Trimming cost V 2 bases and J 0 bases; bases outside gene matches: 5. This CDR3 spans 16 amino acids. Germline-derived CDR1 and CDR2 are SGHTA and FQGNSA. The CDR3 reads CASSLHRLASTDTQYF. Written as DNA, the CDR3 is TGTGCCAGCAGCTTACACCGACTAGCCAGCACAGATACGCAGTATTTT.

This clonotype was seen ten or more times. The J gene is TRBJ1-2, the V gene TRBV7-9; D gene uncertain. The germline CDR1 and CDR2 sequences are SEHNR and FQNEAQ (reference sequence). The CDR3 covers 14 residues. Trimming stripped 5 bases from V and 8 bases from J, with 18 bases between. This CDR3 reads CASSPRVATGGYTF. Here the CDR3 DNA reads TGTGCCAGCAGCCCCCGGGTAGCGACGGGGGGCTACACCTTC. Full variable domain (rest looked up from reference TRBV7-9 and TRBJ1-2): DTGVSQNPRHKITKRGQNVTFRCDPISEHNRLYWYRQTLGQGPEFLTYFQNEAQLEKSRLLSDRFSAERPKGSFSTLEIQRTEQGDSAMYLCASSPRVATGGYTFGSGTRLTVV.

This clonotype was seen ten or more times. V and J are TRBV6-2 or TRBV6-3 and TRBJ1-1, with a tentative D call TRBD1 (6 bases). Germline V gene data show CDR1 as MNHEY and CDR2 as SVGEGT. The CDR3 is made up of 17 amino acids. V was pared by 4 bases and J by 1 base, with 19 bases between. The CDR3 here is CASSLLYDSTGNTEAFF. CDR3 coding DNA: TGTGCCAGCAGTTTACTCTACGACTCGACAGGGAACACTGAAGCTTTCTTT.

Many counts were recorded for this clonotype. The V and J genes are TRBV7-2 and TRBJ2-7; 9 bases map to TRBD1. After removal of 5 bases from V and 2 bases from J, the junction contained 7 bases not matched to a gene. The CDR3 extends over 15 amino acids. Germline assignment: CDR1 SGHTA and CDR2 FQGNSA. The DNA for the CDR3 is TGTGCCAGCAGCCCTTCAACAGGGGGCCCCTACGAGCAGTACTTC. Translated: CASSPSTGGPYEQYF.

At least ten counts were recorded for this clonotype. This chain links TRBV7-2 with TRBJ2-7; 7 bases are a match to TRBD1. CDR1 and CDR2 from the germline V gene are SGHTA and FQGNSA. The V and J ends lost 5 bases and 4 bases, in that order; junction bases with no gene match: 11. There are 15 residues in the CDR3. Here the CDR3 DNA reads TGTGCCAGCAGCCAGGAATCCGCAGGGGGATACGAGCAGTACTTC. Translated: CASSQESAGGYEQYF.